Below, 27 T cell receptor beta chains from the same sample are listed, as sequenced in a study of T-cell memory formation after mild COVID-19. One entry per CDR3 protein, called by TCRdb with MiXCR from the 5' RACE reads. The sample has 450,000 to 700,000 distinct CDR3 sequences; roughly 18% are singletons. The sample consisted of PBMCs or a T cell subset sorted from them (not recorded which). These receptors originate from an adult woman who had mild COVID-19 (a few samples of this study predate the infection). Cell type and time point are not known.

V is TRBV29-1 and J is TRBJ2-3, with 10 nucleotides matching TRBD1. V was clipped by 4 bases and J by 6 bases; unmatched bases: 7. Germline V CDR1 and CDR2: SQVTM, ANQGSEA. The CDR3 has 14 residues. The CDR3 is CSVAGTGDRDTQYF. DNA of the CDR3: TGCAGCGTTGCCGGGACAGGGGATAGGGATACGCAGTATTTT.

The V gene is TRBV5-1, the J gene TRBJ2-3; D might be TRBD2 (7 bases). Germline CDR1 SGHRS, CDR2 YFSETQ. The CDR3 totals 15 residues. The V end lost 6 bases, the J end lost 2 bases, and 16 bases lay between the germline ends. The CDR3 spells CASKEGEGSTDTQYF. DNA of the CDR3: TGCGCCAGCAAAGAGGGGGAGGGGTCCACAGATACGCAGTATTTT.

The chain carries TRBV18 and TRBJ2-1, with a tentative D call TRBD2 (6 bases). Trimming took 0 bases from V and 4 from J, leaving 7 bases between them. Germline lookup yields CDR1 KGHSH and CDR2 LQKENI. This CDR3 has 14 amino acids. CDR3 loop: CASSPPSGYNEQFF. Here the CDR3 DNA reads TGTGCCAGCTCACCACCCAGCGGGTACAATGAGCAGTTCTTC.

This chain connects TRBV20-1 to TRBJ1-1, with D tentatively TRBD1 (6 bases). The CDR3 has 14 amino acids. The germline V gene encodes CDR1 DFQATT and CDR2 SNEGSKA (reference sequence). The V and J ends lost 2 bases and 2 bases respectively, with 12 bases between them. The CDR3 is CSARMNRVNTEAFF. As DNA, the CDR3 is TGCAGTGCTAGAATGAACAGGGTTAACACTGAAGCTTTCTTT.

The chain has TRBV9 and TRBJ2-1; the D gene is possibly TRBD2 (7 bases). The CDR3 has 16 amino acids. V lost 4 bases, J lost 5 bases, and 19 bases lay in between. The V gene's germline CDR1 is SGDLS and CDR2 YYNGEE. CDR3 sequence (DNA): TGTGCCAGCAGCCCCGGGGGCGGGAGAGGGGACAATGAGCAGTTCTTC. Its protein product is CASSPGGGRGDNEQFF.

V gene TRBV27 combines with J gene TRBJ1-1, with D maybe TRBD1 (5 bases). Germline values: CDR1 MNHEY, CDR2 SMNVEV (reference sequence). This CDR3 is 12 amino acids long. Trimming removed 5 bases at V and 10 bases at J, with 14 bases between. The CDR3 protein is CASSTGGVGAFF. Here the CDR3 DNA reads TGTGCCAGCAGTACAGGCGGAGTGGGAGCTTTCTTT.

The rearrangement links TRBV29-1 to TRBJ2-5; D possibly corresponds to TRBD1 (5 bases). CDR3 length equals 19 residues. V lost 0 bases to trimming and J lost 5 bases, with 28 bases between them. Germline CDR1 is SQVTM and CDR2 is ANQGSEA. The CDR3 region is CSVEESPVESAGFEETQYF. DNA of the CDR3: TGCAGCGTTGAAGAAAGTCCCGTAGAAAGCGCAGGGTTTGAGGAGACCCAGTACTTC.

V and J are TRBV11-2 and TRBJ2-3, with TRBD1 identical over 8 bases. The J segment lost 6 bases and the V segment lost 1 base, leaving 3 bases of the junction unmatched. There are 14 residues in the CDR3. Germline V lookup: CDR1 SGHAT, CDR2 FQNNGV. The CDR3 spells CASSLGTGFDTQYF. As DNA, the CDR3 is TGTGCCAGCAGCTTAGGGACAGGGTTCGATACGCAGTATTTT. The whole variable domain, filled in from reference TRBV11-2 and TRBJ2-3, reads EAGVAQSPRYKIIEKRQSVAFWCNPISGHATLYWYQQILGQGPKLLIQFQNNGVVDDSQLPKDRFSAERLKGVDSTLKIQPAKLEDSAVYLCASSLGTGFDTQYFGPGTRLTVL.

The CDR3, as DNA: TGCAGTGCCCCTGGGAAGGGGCAGAGGAACACTGAAGCTTTCTTT. Protein: CSAPGKGQRNTEAFF. The rearrangement links TRBV20-1 to TRBJ1-1; a weak D match, TRBD1 (5 bases). Germline V gene lookup returns CDR1 DFQATT and CDR2 SNEGSKA (reference sequence). The V gene lost 6 bases and the J gene lost 1 base, with 18 bases spanning the gap. The CDR3 loop spans 15 amino acids.

In the case of this clonotype: This may be a read error, as it is one base from a much larger clone. This chain's CDR3 is CASGLHRDEQFF. The CDR3 DNA reads TGTGCCAGCGGACTACATAGGGATGAGCAGTTCTTC. The rearrangement uses TRBV7-2 and TRBJ2-1; possible D gene TRBD2, 6 bases. V gave up 8 bases and J gave up 8 bases, with 13 bases separating them. The CDR3 is 12 amino acids. In germline, CDR1 is SGHTA, CDR2 FQGNSA.

This clonotype was seen a few times. CDR3 sequence (DNA): TGCAGTGCTAGAGATAAGAGGGGCCAGCTAGCCAAAAACATTCAGTACTTC. It yields the protein CSARDKRGQLAKNIQYF. V usage is TRBV20-1 and J usage is TRBJ2-4, with D possibly being TRBD1 or TRBD2 (5 bases each). Germline CDR1 and CDR2: DFQATT and SNEGSKA (reference sequence). The CDR3 is 17 residues long. Between the trimmed V and J ends, which lost 0 bases and 0 bases, there was a span of 15 bases.

This clonotype was recorded a few times. The CDR3 loop is CASGGTDLSGANVLTF. The CDR3 region has the DNA TGTGCTAGTGGGGGGACAGATCTCTCTGGGGCCAACGTCCTGACTTTC. The V gene is TRBV12-5, the J gene TRBJ2-6, with 7 bases aligning to TRBD1. Germline lookup yields CDR1 LGHNT and CDR2 FRNRAP. The CDR3 runs 16 residues. V was clipped by 6 bases and J by 0 bases; unmatched bases: 5.

This chain connects TRBV7-6 to TRBJ2-3; D unresolved. This CDR3 spans 13 amino acids. Germline V lookup: CDR1 SGHVS, CDR2 FNYEAQ. With 0 bases removed from V and 10 bases from J, the gap between germline ends came to 11 bases. CDR3 sequence: CASSLAAAGPQYF. The CDR3 DNA reads as TGTGCCAGCAGCTTAGCGGCGGCAGGCCCGCAGTATTTT.

This chain links TRBV9 with TRBJ2-5, with 12 bases identical to TRBD1. Per the germline V gene, CDR1 is SGDLS and CDR2 is YYNGEE. CDR3 length equals 14 residues. The junction had 4 bases not matched to a gene; V was cut back by 3 bases and J by 7 bases. The CDR3 DNA sequence: TGTGCCAGCAGCGCGGGACAGGGGGCAGGGACCCAGTACTTC. Amino acids: CASSAGQGAGTQYF.

The sample holds a few counts of this clonotype. V is TRBV6-2 or TRBV6-3 and J is TRBJ1-5; D gene uncertain. The V end lost 5 bases, the J end lost 3 bases, and 11 bases lay between the germline ends. The V gene's germline CDR1 is MNHEY and CDR2 SVGEGT. The CDR3 is 14 amino acids. The CDR3 reads CASSAYRNNQPQHF. The DNA of the CDR3 is TGTGCCAGCAGTGCCTACAGAAACAATCAGCCCCAGCATTTT.

This clonotype was detected a few times. The chain links TRBV9 to TRBJ1-2; D is possibly TRBD1 (6 bases). This CDR3 comprises 15 residues. Germline assignment: CDR1 SGDLS and CDR2 YYNGEE. Trimming shortened V by 3 bases and J by 3 bases, and 15 bases separated the two germline ends. The CDR3 is CASSGTTGTYYGYTF. Written as DNA, the CDR3 is TGTGCCAGCAGCGGGACGACAGGAACCTACTATGGCTACACCTTC.

The chain recombines TRBV6-2 or TRBV6-3 with TRBJ2-6; 8 nucleotides match TRBD1. V lost 5 bases, J lost 2 bases, and 14 bases stayed unmatched. There are 19 residues in the CDR3. Germline V gene lookup returns CDR1 MNHEY and CDR2 SVGEGT. Here the CDR3 reads CASSRATSIRGPGANVLTF. In DNA form, the CDR3 reads TGTGCCAGCAGTCGAGCCACATCTATCAGGGGGCCTGGGGCCAACGTCCTGACTTTC.

The chain has TRBV2 and TRBJ2-3, with D perhaps assigned TRBD1 or TRBD2 (5 bases each). There are 15 residues in the CDR3. V lost 6 bases and J 3 bases, leaving 16 bases between the germline ends. Per the germline V gene, CDR1 is SNHLY and CDR2 is FYNNEI. The CDR3, as DNA: TGTGCCAGCAGCCCGGGGCCTTCAAGGACAGATACGCAGTATTTT. It encodes CASSPGPSRTDTQYF.

Many counts were recorded for this clonotype. The genes are TRBV3-1 and TRBJ1-1; no definite D call. Trimming stripped 0 bases from V and 10 bases from J, with 9 bases between. Germline V gives CDR1 LGHDT, CDR2 YNNKEL (reference sequence). The CDR3 extends over 12 amino acids. This CDR3 reads CASSQEGYAAFF. The CDR3 DNA reads as TGTGCCAGCAGCCAAGAAGGTTACGCAGCTTTCTTT.

This chain links TRBV27 with TRBJ1-6; a weak D match, TRBD1 (5 bases). CDR1 is MNHEY and CDR2 is SMNVEV in the germline V gene (reference sequence). V shed 8 bases and J shed 5 bases, with 10 bases lying between them. The CDR3 covers 13 residues. The CDR3 bases are TGTGCCAGCTTCGGGGGGAATAATTCACCCCTCCACTTT. It codes for CASFGGNNSPLHF.

This clonotype was seen at least ten times. This sequence joins TRBV12-3 or TRBV12-4 and TRBJ2-2; D remains unclear. The CDR3 is made up of 13 amino acids. Trimming shortened V by 6 bases and J by 5 bases, and 10 bases separated the two germline ends. CDR3 sequence (DNA): TGTGCCAGCAGCCTCCGCGAGACCGGGGAGCTGTTTTTT. Protein product: CASSLRETGELFF.

This rearrangement joins TRBV10-3 to TRBJ2-4, with 7 nucleotides matching TRBD2. The CDR3 extends over 16 amino acids. V shed 2 bases and J 4 bases; nucleotides not matched to a gene: 8. Germline-derived CDR1 and CDR2 are ENHRY and SYGVKD. The DNA for the CDR3 is TGTGCCATCAGTGAGAGGCCTCTAGCGGATAAAAACATTCAGTACTTC. It translates to CAISERPLADKNIQYF.

This clonotype was seen ten or more times. The chain combines TRBV5-1 with TRBJ1-4; 7 nucleotides agree with TRBD1. The CDR3 runs 15 residues. V was clipped by 3 bases and J by 8 bases; unmatched bases: 10. Germline CDR1 SGHRS, CDR2 YFSETQ. The CDR3 is CASSWREGAGEKLFF. As DNA, the CDR3 is TGCGCCAGCAGCTGGAGGGAGGGGGCTGGGGAAAAACTGTTTTTT.

V usage is TRBV6-5 and J usage is TRBJ2-7; D is ambiguous. This CDR3 region has 14 residues. Trimming cost V 7 bases and J 3 bases, with 16 bases left between them. Germline CDR1 reads MNHEY; CDR2 reads SVGAGI. CDR3 bases: TGTGCCAGCACGAAACGGCAGCCAAACTACGAGCAGTACTTC. Amino acids: CASTKRQPNYEQYF.

This clonotype was counted a few times. The CDR3 region is CATSGGIAKNIQYF. The CDR3 DNA sequence: TGTGCCACCAGCGGCGGGATTGCCAAAAACATTCAGTACTTC. V gene TRBV15 combines with J gene TRBJ2-4; D might be TRBD2 (6 bases). The CDR3 totals 14 residues. Germline V gene lookup returns CDR1 LNHNV and CDR2 YYDKDF (reference sequence). Trimming left V 5 bases short and J 1 base short, with 9 bases between.

This chain uses TRBV7-3 with TRBJ1-2, with D perhaps TRBD1 (5 bases). V lost 0 bases and J lost 4, with 12 bases in between. Germline-derived CDR1 and CDR2 are SGHTA and FQGTGA. The CDR3 runs to 15 residues. In DNA form, the CDR3 reads TGTGCCAGCAGCTTAACCCCGAGGGGTGGCTATGGCTACACCTTC. Its protein product is CASSLTPRGGYGYTF.

This chain links TRBV5-1 with TRBJ2-3; 7 bases align to TRBD1. Trimming at V came to 6 bases and at J to 6 bases, leaving 16 bases not matched to a gene. This CDR3 contains 16 residues. Germline CDR1 is SGHRS and CDR2 is YFSETQ. The CDR3 bases are TGCGCCAGCAATAGGATAGGGGGCTCTGTTCCTGATACGCAGTATTTT. Protein: CASNRIGGSVPDTQYF.